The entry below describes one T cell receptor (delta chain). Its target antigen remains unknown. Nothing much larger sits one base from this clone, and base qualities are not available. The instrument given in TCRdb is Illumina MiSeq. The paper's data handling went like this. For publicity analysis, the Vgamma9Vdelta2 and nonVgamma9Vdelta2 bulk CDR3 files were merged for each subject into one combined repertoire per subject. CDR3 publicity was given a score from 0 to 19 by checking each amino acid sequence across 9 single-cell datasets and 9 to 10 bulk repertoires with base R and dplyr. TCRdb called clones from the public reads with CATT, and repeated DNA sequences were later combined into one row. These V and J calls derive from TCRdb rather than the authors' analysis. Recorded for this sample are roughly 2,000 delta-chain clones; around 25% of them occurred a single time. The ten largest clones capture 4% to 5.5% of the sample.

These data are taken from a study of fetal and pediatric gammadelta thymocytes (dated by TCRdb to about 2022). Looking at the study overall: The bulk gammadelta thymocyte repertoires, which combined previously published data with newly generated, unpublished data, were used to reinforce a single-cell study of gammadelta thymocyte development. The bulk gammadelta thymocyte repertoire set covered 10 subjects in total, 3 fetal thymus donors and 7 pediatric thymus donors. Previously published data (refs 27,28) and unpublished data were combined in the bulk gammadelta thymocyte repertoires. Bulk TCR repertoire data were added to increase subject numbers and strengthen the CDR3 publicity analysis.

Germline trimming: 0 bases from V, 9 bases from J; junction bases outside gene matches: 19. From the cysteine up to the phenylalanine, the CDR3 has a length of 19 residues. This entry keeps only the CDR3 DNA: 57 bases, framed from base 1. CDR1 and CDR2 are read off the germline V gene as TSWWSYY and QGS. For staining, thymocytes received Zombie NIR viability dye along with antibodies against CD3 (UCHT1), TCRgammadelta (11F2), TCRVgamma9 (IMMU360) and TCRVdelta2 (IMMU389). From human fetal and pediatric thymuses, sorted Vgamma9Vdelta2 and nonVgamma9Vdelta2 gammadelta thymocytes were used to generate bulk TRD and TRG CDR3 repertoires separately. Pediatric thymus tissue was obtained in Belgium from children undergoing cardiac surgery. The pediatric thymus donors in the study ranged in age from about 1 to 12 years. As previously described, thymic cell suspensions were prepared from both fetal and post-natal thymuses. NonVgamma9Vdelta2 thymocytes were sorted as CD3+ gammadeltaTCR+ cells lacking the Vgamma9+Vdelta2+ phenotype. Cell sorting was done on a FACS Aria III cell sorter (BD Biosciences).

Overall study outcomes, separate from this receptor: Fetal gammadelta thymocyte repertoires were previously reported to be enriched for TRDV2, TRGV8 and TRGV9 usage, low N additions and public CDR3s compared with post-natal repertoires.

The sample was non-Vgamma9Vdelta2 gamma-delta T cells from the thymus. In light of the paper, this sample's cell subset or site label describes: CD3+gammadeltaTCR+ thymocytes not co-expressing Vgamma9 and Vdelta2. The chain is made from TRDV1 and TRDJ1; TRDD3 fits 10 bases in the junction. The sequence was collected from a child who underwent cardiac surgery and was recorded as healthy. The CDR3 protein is CALGELDPLLGDFFGELIF. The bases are TGTGCTCTTGGGGAACTAGACCCATTACTGGGGGATTTTTTCGGTGAACTCATCTTT.